These T cell receptor beta chains were read from a single sample in a study of cytomegalovirus exposure and HLA in healthy donors. Data came from immunoSEQ multiplex PCR; TCRdb stores just in-frame clones and leaves some out. The profile shows approximately 190,000 clones, over 65% of them singletons. Sequenced material: PBMCs. The origin of the receptors is a man aged 40-49 years in good health and CMV-seropositive. Both conserved end residues are part of each CDR3. A D gene is named only where the DNA matches it firmly. Not every row has a clone size; where given, it reads once, few, many or a size class.

j_call cdr3_length clone_size d_call v_call cdr3_nt cdr3_aa
TRBJ2-1 13 . TRBD2 TRBV10-3 TGTGCCATCAGTATGAGCGGGAACAATGAGCAGTTCTTC CAISMSGNNEQFF
TRBJ2-2 15 once TRBD1 TRBV7-9 TGTGCCAGCAGCTTCCGACAGGGGAACACCGGGGAGCTGTTTTTT CASSFRQGNTGELFF
TRBJ1-1 18 . TRBD1 TRBV7-9 TGTGCCAGCAGCCCTCGCTTCGGACAGGGAGCCTTTAGCACTGAAGCTTTCTTT CASSPRFGQGAFSTEAFF
TRBJ2-1 15 . TRBD2 TRBV6-1 TGTGCCAGCAGTGAGGGACTAGCACCCGGGGATGAGCAGTTCTTC CASSEGLAPGDEQFF
TRBJ2-3 16 . TRBD2 TRBV19 TGTGCCAGTAGAAGAGGGCTAGCGGCGAGCACAGATACGCAGTATTTT CASRRGLAASTDTQYF
TRBJ2-7 14 few . TRBV28 TGTGCCAGCAGTTGGGGGGGGCCTAGGTACGAGCAGTACTTC CASSWGGPRYEQYF
TRBJ1-2 13 . . TRBV11-2 TGTGCCAGCAGCCCCCAGGGCTTCTATGGCTACACCTTC CASSPQGFYGYTF
TRBJ1-5 15 . TRBD1 TRBV6-1 TGTGCCAGCAGTGAATCCCGGGACAGGGTTTGGCCCCAGCATTTT CASSESRDRVWPQHF
TRBJ2-1 13 . TRBD1 TRBV18 TGTGCCAGCTCACCCGGACAGGAAAATGAGCAGTTCTTC CASSPGQENEQFF
TRBJ2-7 16 . TRBD1 TRBV6-5 TGTGCCAGCAGTTACGGGACAGGGTCCCTCTCCTACGAGCAGTACTTC CASSYGTGSLSYEQYF
TRBJ1-5 18 . TRBD1 TRBV18 TGTGCCAGCTCACCACGCAGACCCGGGACAGGGGGCGATCAGCCCCAGCATTTT CASSPRRPGTGGDQPQHF
TRBJ2-3 15 . . TRBV4-1 TGCGCCAGCAGCCAAGAGTTCAGGGGTACAGATACGCAGTATTTT CASSQEFRGTDTQYF
TRBJ2-1 14 . . TRBV18 TGTGCCAGCTCACCCGCGGCTAGAAGCAATGAGCAGTTCTTC CASSPAARSNEQFF
TRBJ2-3 17 few TRBD2 TRBV5-1 TGCGCCAGCAGCTTGGGACTAGCGGGGGGGAACACAGATACGCAGTATTTT CASSLGLAGGNTDTQYF
TRBJ2-1 15 . TRBD2 TRBV28 TGTGCCAGCAGTTTAGCGGGAGTAGGGAACAATGAGCAGTTCTTC CASSLAGVGNNEQFF
TRBJ2-3 15 . TRBD2 TRBV5-6 TGTGCCAGCAGCACCACTAGCGGTGCCACAGATACGCAGTATTTT CASSTTSGATDTQYF
TRBJ2-3 15 . TRBD2 TRBV2 TGTGCCAGCAGGACTAGCGGGGGGGGCGCAGATACGCAGTATTTT CASRTSGGGADTQYF
TRBJ2-2 16 . TRBD2 TRBV7-2 TGTGCCAGCAGCTCTAAGACTAGCGGGAGGGTCGGGGAGCTGTTTTTT CASSSKTSGRVGELFF
TRBJ2-7 15 few TRBD1 TRBV2 TGTGCCAGCAGCCTAAAGGGACAGGGCCTCGGCGAGCAGTACTTC CASSLKGQGLGEQYF
TRBJ1-2 15 . . TRBV6-1 TGTGCCAGCAGTGAAGCGCTGGCAGGGGCCTATGGCTACACCTTC CASSEALAGAYGYTF
TRBJ1-2 15 . TRBD1 TRBV2 TGTGCCAGCAAAAGGGACAGGGTTACTTTTTATGGCTACACCTTC CASKRDRVTFYGYTF
TRBJ1-4 15 . . TRBV27 TGTGCCAGCAGTCCGCTCGAGGCAACTAATGAAAAACTGTTTTTT CASSPLEATNEKLFF
TRBJ2-7 12 . . TRBV29-1 TGCAGCGTAGGAGGGAACGGCTACGAGCAGTACTTC CSVGGNGYEQYF
TRBJ2-5 13 . TRBD1 TRBV6-1 TGTGCCAGCCGGGACAGGGGCATGGAGACCCAGTACTTC CASRDRGMETQYF
TRBJ2-1 16 once . TRBV4-3 TGCGCCAGCAGCCAACAATTAGCGTCACTCTACAATGAGCAGTTCTTC CASSQQLASLYNEQFF
TRBJ1-2 13 . . TRBV9 TGTGCCAGCAGCACCCGGGGGGGCTATGGCTACACCTTC CASSTRGGYGYTF
TRBJ2-2 13 . TRBD1 TRBV7-3 TGTGCCACCGGACAGGGGGACACCGGGGAGCTGTTTTTT CATGQGDTGELFF
TRBJ2-1 19 . TRBD2 TRBV2 TGTGCCAGCAGTGAATCGGCTAGCGGGAGATTATTCGTGGACAATGAGCAGTTCTTC CASSESASGRLFVDNEQFF
TRBJ1-1 14 . . TRBV15 TGTGCCACCAGTTCGACCAGGATGAACACTGAAGCTTTCTTT CATSSTRMNTEAFF
TRBJ2-5 15 . TRBD2 TRBV7-3 TGTGCCAGCAGCTTGGGGACTAGCGGGAGGGAGACCCAGTACTTC CASSLGTSGRETQYF
TRBJ2-3 15 . . TRBV6-5 TGTGCCAGCAGTTACTCTGGACAGTACACAGATACGCAGTATTTT CASSYSGQYTDTQYF
TRBJ2-7 16 . TRBD2 TRBV9 TGTGCCAGCAGCACCACCCCCCGGGGGGACCTCTACGAGCAGTACTTC CASSTTPRGDLYEQYF
TRBJ2-7 15 . TRBD2 TRBV14 TGTGCCAGCAGTATGGGACTAGCGATCTCCTACGAGCGGTACTTC CASSMGLAISYERYF
TRBJ1-2 16 . . TRBV19 TGTGCCAGTAGTCCCCGTGGGGGGACCGCCTACTATGGCTACACCTTC CASSPRGGTAYYGYTF
TRBJ2-7 17 . TRBD2 TRBV13 TGTGCCAGCAGCTTGGGACTAGCGGGAGGGTCCTCCTACGAGCAGTACTTC CASSLGLAGGSSYEQYF
TRBJ1-5 15 . . TRBV6-1 TGTGCCAGCAGTCTCGAACTGGGGGGAGGTCAGCCCCAGCATTTT CASSLELGGGQPQHF
TRBJ2-5 13 . . TRBV7-8 TGTGCCAGCAGCTTCGGGGGGCCGGAGACCCAGTACTTC CASSFGGPETQYF
TRBJ1-1 14 . . TRBV5-6 TGTGCCAGCAGCTTGAGCGGGGCGAACACTGAAGCTTTCTTT CASSLSGANTEAFF
TRBJ1-2 13 . . TRBV30 TGTGCCTGGGAAATCCGAGCTAACTATGGCTACACCTTC CAWEIRANYGYTF
TRBJ1-4 14 . TRBD1 TRBV11-2 TGTGCCAGCAGTCGGACAGGAGGGAATGAAAAACTGTTTTTT CASSRTGGNEKLFF
TRBJ1-4 16 . . TRBV18 TGTGCCAGCTCACCATCCGGGACTGACCGAAATGAAAAACTGTTTTTT CASSPSGTDRNEKLFF
TRBJ2-2 16 few TRBD2 TRBV5-4 TGTGCCAGCACCCAGGGACTAGCGTTTGGCACCGGGGAGCTGTTTTTT CASTQGLAFGTGELFF
TRBJ2-5 14 . TRBD2 TRBV11-3 TGTGCCAGCAGCTTAGCGGGAGGCTCGGAGACCCAGTACTTC CASSLAGGSETQYF
TRBJ2-5 12 . . TRBV29-1 TGCAGCGTCGCGGGTCCCCAAGAGACCCAGTACTTC CSVAGPQETQYF
TRBJ2-5 15 . . TRBV5-1 TGCGCCAGCAGCTTACAGACAGGTCCCCAAGAGACCCAGTACTTC CASSLQTGPQETQYF
TRBJ2-3 17 . TRBD2 TRBV7-9 TGTGCCAGCAGCTTAGGGACTAGCGGGCAGCCCACAGATACGCAGTATTTT CASSLGTSGQPTDTQYF
TRBJ1-1 13 . TRBD1 TRBV29-1 TGCAGCGTTGAAACTACAGGGGATGGTGAAGCTTTCTTT CSVETTGDGEAFF
TRBJ1-2 15 . TRBD1 TRBV5-1 TGCGCCAGCAGCAGACAGGGTTGGGAGAACTATGGCTACACCTTC CASSRQGWENYGYTF
TRBJ2-3 16 . TRBD2 TRBV7-8 TGTGCCAGCAGCTCACTAGCGGGAAGGATTCCAGATACGCAGTATTTT CASSSLAGRIPDTQYF
TRBJ2-7 14 once . TRBV5-1 TGCGCCAGCAGCGGGGGGACTCTTGGTTACGAGCAGTACTTC CASSGGTLGYEQYF
TRBJ2-3 13 . . TRBV18 TGTGCCAGCTCAGGAGGGGGCACAGATACGCAGTATTTT CASSGGGTDTQYF
TRBJ1-4 17 . . TRBV5-1 TGCGCCAGCAGCTTGGACCTCAGACACCCAACTAATGAAAAACTGTTTTTT CASSLDLRHPTNEKLFF